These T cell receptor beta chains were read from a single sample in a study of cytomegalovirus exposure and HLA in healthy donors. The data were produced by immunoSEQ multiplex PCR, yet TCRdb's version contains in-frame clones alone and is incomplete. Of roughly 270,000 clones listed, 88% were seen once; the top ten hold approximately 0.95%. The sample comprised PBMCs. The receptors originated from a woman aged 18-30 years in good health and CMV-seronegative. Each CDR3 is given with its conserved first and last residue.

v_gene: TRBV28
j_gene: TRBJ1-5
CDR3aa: CASSYQRDRAVGYSNQPQHF

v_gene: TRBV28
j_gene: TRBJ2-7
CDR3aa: CASSLSVIYEQYF

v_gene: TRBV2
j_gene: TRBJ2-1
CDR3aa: CASQRAGDNEQFF

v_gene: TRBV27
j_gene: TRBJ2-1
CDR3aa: CASIVGAGSPYNEQFF

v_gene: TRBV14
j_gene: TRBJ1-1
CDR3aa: CASSQDRVWEQNTEAFF

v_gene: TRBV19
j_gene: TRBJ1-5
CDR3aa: CASNPLPGQGNQPQHF

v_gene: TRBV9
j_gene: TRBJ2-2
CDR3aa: CASSARVSSHTGELFF

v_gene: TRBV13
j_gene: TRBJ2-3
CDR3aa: CASSPKAGGTGPSTDTQYF

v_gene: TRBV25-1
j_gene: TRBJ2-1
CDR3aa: CASSSWRENEQFF

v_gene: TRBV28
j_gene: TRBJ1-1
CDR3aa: CASSRRVDNTEAFF

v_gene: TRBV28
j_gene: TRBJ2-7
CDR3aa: CASGEIGQTKYEQYF

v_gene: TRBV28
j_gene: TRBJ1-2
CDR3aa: CASSLPDPPPGVYGYTF

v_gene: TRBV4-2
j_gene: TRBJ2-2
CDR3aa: CASSHQKGLPAHTGELFF

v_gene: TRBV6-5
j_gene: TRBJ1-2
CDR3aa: CASSGTQGSYGYTF

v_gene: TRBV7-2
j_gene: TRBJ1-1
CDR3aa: CASSLLTEAFF

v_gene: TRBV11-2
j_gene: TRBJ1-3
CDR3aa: CASSSTMTVSGNTIYF

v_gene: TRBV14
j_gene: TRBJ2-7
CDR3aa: CASSPPPSGEQYF

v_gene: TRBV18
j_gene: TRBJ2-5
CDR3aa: CASSPLPFQETQYF

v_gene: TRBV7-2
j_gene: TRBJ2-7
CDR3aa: CASSLDRGYEQYF

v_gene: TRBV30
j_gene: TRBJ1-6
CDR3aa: CAGTGDNSPLHF

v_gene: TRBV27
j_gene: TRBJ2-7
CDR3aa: CASSDNSGYEQYF

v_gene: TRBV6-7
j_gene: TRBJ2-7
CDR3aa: CAGPLESSIYEQYF

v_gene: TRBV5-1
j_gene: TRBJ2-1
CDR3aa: CASSLYGHTSSYNEQFF

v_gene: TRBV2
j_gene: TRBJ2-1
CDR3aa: CASTTDRGNEQFF

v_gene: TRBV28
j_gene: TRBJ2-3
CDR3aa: CASSWRGFTDTQYF